Listed below are T cell receptor beta chains from one sample, sequenced in a study of chemoradiotherapy in HPV16-positive cancers. Profiling relied on immunoSEQ multiplex PCR, and the TCRdb table lists in-frame clones only, not all of them. This table holds tens of thousands of clones, around 90% found once. Specimen: blood, collected from a patient who underwent chemoradiotherapy. These receptors came from a human donor with HPV-associated anogenital cancer. The CDR3 runs from the conserved cysteine through the conserved F or W. Only part of the rows carry a size: once, few, many, or a class if the clone is expanded.

>TRBJ1-1|TRBV2|.
CASSVRSDRATEAFF
>TRBJ2-1|TRBV5-1|.
CASSVGPVVNEQFF
>TRBJ2-7|TRBV11-2|.
CASSLEIRDRSPFWSYEQYF
>TRBJ2-7|TRBV27|.
CASSLYVGVGYEQYF
>TRBJ2-1|TRBV25-1|.
CASSEVGAYNEQFF
>TRBJ2-5|TRBV2|.
CASRAGTGGEETQYF
>TRBJ1-5|TRBV6-5|.
CASSLVDSNQPQHF
>TRBJ1-2|TRBV7-2|.
CASSLERGARGYTF
>TRBJ1-1|TRBV27|.
CASSLTAGEWNTEAFF
>TRBJ2-7|TRBV4-1|.
CASSLIGGRGPSYEQYF
>TRBJ1-5|TRBV19|few
CASTFLQGGNQPQHF
>TRBJ1-4|TRBV5-1|.
CASSLARGREKLFF
>TRBJ1-3|TRBV5-1|.
CASSLQGSGNTIYF
>TRBJ2-5|TRBV7-9|.
CASSSPGEGIETQYF
>TRBJ1-3|TRBV5-1|.
CASSAGASGNTIYF
>TRBJ1-1|TRBV28|.
CASSPYTGGRTEAFF
>TRBJ2-2|TRBV15|.
CATSRATTSSGELFF
>TRBJ2-7|TRBV27|.
CASSFGTLASYEQYF
>TRBJ2-1|TRBV5-6|.
CASSHRDRPILWGNEQFF
>TRBJ2-1|TRBV6-5|.
CASSLDYRGDNEQFF
>TRBJ2-7|TRBV28|.
CASSFTGTHYEQYF
>TRBJ2-1|TRBV18|.
CASSLYQDEQFF
>TRBJ2-2|TRBV5-4|.
CASRDRAAGELFF
>TRBJ1-2|TRBV6-5|.
CASSYSWGRDGYTF
>TRBJ2-1|TRBV5-1|.
CASSAPTSGSSYNEQFF
>TRBJ2-5|TRBV5-4|.
CASSFATGVQETQYF
>TRBJ2-2|TRBV2|.
CASRTVRGGPGELFF
>TRBJ2-1|TRBV9|.
CASSVCPNSYNEQFF
>TRBJ2-7|TRBV28|.
CASNPSPLLHYEQYF
>TRBJ2-7|TRBV6-5|.
CASSYSRGAGYEQYF
>TRBJ1-4|TRBV2|.
CASNPLSSTNEKLFF